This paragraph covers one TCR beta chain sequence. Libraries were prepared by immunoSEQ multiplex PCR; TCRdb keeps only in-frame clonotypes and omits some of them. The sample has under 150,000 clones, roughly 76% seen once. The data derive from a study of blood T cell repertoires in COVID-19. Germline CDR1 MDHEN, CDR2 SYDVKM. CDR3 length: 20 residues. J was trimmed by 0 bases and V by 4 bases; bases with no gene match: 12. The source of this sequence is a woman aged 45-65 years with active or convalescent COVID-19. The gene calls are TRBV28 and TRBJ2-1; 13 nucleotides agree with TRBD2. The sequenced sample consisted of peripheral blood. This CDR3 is CASSSSRGLAGKNSYNEQFF. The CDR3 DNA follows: TGTGCCAGCAGTTCCTCCCGGGGACTAGCGGGAAAGAACTCCTACAATGAGCAGTTCTTC.